Presented here are 8 T cell receptor beta chains from one specimen sequenced in a study of control samples from healthy donors and cancer patients (dated by TCRdb to the early 2020s). The library relied on the immunoSEQ multiplex PCR assay. TCRdb retrieved this table from immuneACCESS and kept in-frame rearrangements only. Not all clones are present; in checked studies, unresolved V genes account for under half, and no reason is known for the remainder. Present in this sample are approximately 150,000 clones, roughly 92% of which were seen just once. The ten largest clones represent about 1.5% of the sample. The sample consisted of blood. These receptors originate from a woman between 18 and 29 years old in good health.

This clone has just one count. The chain recombines TRBV28 with TRBJ1-4; no clear D. The CDR3 length is 15 residues. Trimming took off 6 bases at V and 0 bases at J, with 11 bases between the two ends. CDR1 MDHEN and CDR2 SYDVKM come from the germline V gene. The CDR3: CASSSRAPTNEKLFF. In nucleotides, the CDR3 is TGTGCCAGCAGCTCAAGGGCTCCAACTAATGAAAAACTGTTTTTT.

The V and J genes are TRBV6-1 and TRBJ2-2; D is unclear. V was clipped by 1 base and J by 6 bases, with 9 bases between them. The CDR3 is 14 residues long. CDR1 is MNHNS and CDR2 is SASEGT in the germline V gene. The CDR3: CASSEGPFPGELFF. As DNA, the CDR3 is TGTGCCAGCAGTGAAGGACCGTTTCCCGGGGAGCTGTTTTTT.

The CDR3 DNA reads as TGTGCCAGCAGTTACTCGTTCGGTCTTTACGAGCAGTACTTC. Its protein is CASSYSFGLYEQYF. The chain has TRBV6-5 and TRBJ2-7; no definite D call. The germline gives CDR1 MNHEY, CDR2 SVGAGI. Between the trimmed V and J ends, which lost 0 bases and 4 bases, there was a span of 10 bases. The CDR3 length is 14 residues.

This clone was recorded once. V and J are TRBV7-9 and TRBJ2-2, with 8 bases fitting TRBD1. This CDR3 contains 16 residues. V gave up 2 bases and J gave up 1 base; unmatched junction bases: 3. Germline V gives CDR1 SEHNR, CDR2 FQNEAQ (reference sequence). DNA of the CDR3: TGTGCCAGCAGCTTACACGGACAGGGGAACACCGGGGAGCTGTTTTTT. Translation: CASSLHGQGNTGELFF.

V and J are TRBV18 and TRBJ1-3; TRBD1 matches at 7 bases. This CDR3 is built from 16 residues. Germline V gene sequence: CDR1 KGHSH, CDR2 LQKENI. Losses at the gene ends were 6 bases for V and 2 bases for J; bases not matched to a gene: 10. This CDR3 is CASSAVGGGPGNTIYF. Here the CDR3 DNA reads TGTGCCAGCTCGGCTGTAGGAGGGGGCCCTGGAAACACCATATATTTT.

CDR3 sequence (DNA): TGTGCCAGCAGCTTATTCCGGGAGGGCGGAAACACCATATATTTT. This translates into CASSLFREGGNTIYF. The gene calls are TRBV11-2 and TRBJ1-3, with D unclear. Deletions cut 2 bases from V and 4 bases from J, with 12 bases between. Germline V gene data show CDR1 as SGHAT and CDR2 as FQNNGV. This CDR3 spans 15 amino acids.

V and J are TRBV28 and TRBJ2-1; 9 bases are a match to TRBD2. The V gene's germline CDR1 is MDHEN and CDR2 SYDVKM. Germline trimming cut 1 base from V and 1 base from J; bases unmatched to any gene: 5. The length of the CDR3 is 17 residues. The chain's CDR3 is CASSLSGLAESYNEQFF. CDR3 coding DNA: TGTGCCAGCAGTTTATCGGGACTAGCAGAATCCTACAATGAGCAGTTCTTC. Full variable domain (remainder filled in from reference TRBV28 and TRBJ2-1): DVKVTQSSRYLVKRTGEKVFLECVQDMDHENMFWYRQDPGLGLRLIYFSYDVKMKEKGDIPEGYSVSREKKERFSLILESASTNQTSMYLCASSLSGLAESYNEQFFGPGTRLTVL.

This sequence joins TRBV6-5 and TRBJ1-1; maybe TRBD1 (5 bases). This CDR3 is 16 amino acids long. Trimming took 4 bases from V and 0 from J, leaving 15 bases between them. Germline assignment: CDR1 MNHEY and CDR2 SVGAGI. CDR3 nucleotide sequence: TGTGCCAGCAGTTTCGCCCAGGGAGCCTTGAACACTGAAGCTTTCTTT. Translation gives CASSFAQGALNTEAFF.